The entry below describes one T cell receptor (beta chain). V dropped 5 bases and J dropped 1 base, with 9 bases sitting between them. Germline V gene data show CDR1 as SGHTA and CDR2 as FQGTGA. CDR3 length: 13 amino acids. The RNA input was about 0.5 to 1 ug, and it was reverse transcribed with random hexamers. TCRdb ran MiXCR on the immunoSEQ multiplex PCR reads and lists one entry per CDR3 protein. The repertoire includes some 120,000 distinct CDR3 sequences, 90% to 95% of them detected once, and over 0.2% sits in the top ten. This record belongs to a study of CD8 T cells in Susac syndrome. J is TRBJ2-7 and V is TRBV7-3; unclear D gene. The sequence came from a human donor with Susac syndrome. The sample comprised CD8+ T cells from PBMCs. In nucleotides, the CDR3 is TGTGCCAGCAGCCCCAACCCGTCCTACGAGCAGTACTTC. Residues: CASSPNPSYEQYF.